Included here is one T cell receptor (beta chain) sequence, with context. The antigen it recognizes is unknown. The record has no base qualities; no much larger clone is one base away. The library was obtained by PCR. The instrument was an Illumina MiSeq. Synthesis of cDNA relied on SMARTScribe reverse transcriptase together with a 5' template-switch oligo that added a universal priming site. Each cDNA molecule was tagged by a 12-nucleotide random unique molecular identifier (UMI) carried on the template-switch oligo. During reverse transcription, TCRbeta transcripts were targeted using chain-specific reverse primers. Residual template-switch adapters were removed by uracil DNA glycosylase treatment, and cDNA was purified using a Qiagen MinElute kit. For the first PCR, 20 to 25 cycles were run with KAPA HiFi HotStart ReadyMix and step-out primers, split across four 50 ul reactions. First-round PCR products were gel-purified before further amplification. Illumina Nextera adapters were attached in a second PCR of roughly 8 cycles, and the libraries were then purified and pooled. A 50-nucleotide 5' read captured the UMI barcode for each TCRbeta molecule. Under the source paper's analysis protocol: Reads were grouped by UMI into consensus reads using the MIGEC toolkit. Final reads were produced by merging forward and reverse consensus reads with PEAR. A custom decontamination script removed identical UMI-sequence pairs shared across libraries, treating them as cross-sample contamination. MIGMAP, a wrapper around IgBLAST, was used to carry out V(D)J assignment and CDR3 extraction. TCR clonotypes were defined by identical V gene, J gene and CDR3 amino acid sequence, and CDR1 and CDR2 were left unsequenced. In TCRdb, the public reads were trimmed at Q25 with fastp and aligned with MiXCR, with productive beta chains retained. Rows matching on CDR3 protein sequence are summarized as one entry with the most common DNA and genes. It is TCRdb's table, rather than the study itself, that gives the V and J calls and clone size. The sample table holds a few thousand distinct CDR3 sequences, of which around half were seen once. 20% to 30% of the sample goes to the ten largest clones.

TCRbeta repertoires were measured from mRNA instead of genomic DNA, an approach that captures expressed receptors. Buffy coat leukocytes were collected into Trizol, and RNA was extracted with the Direct-zol RNA MiniPrep Plus kit without cell sorting. To separate plasma, buffy coat and red blood cells, the EDTA blood tubes were centrifuged right away at 4 degrees C. These data are taken from a study of robustness of blood B and T cell sequencing (dated by TCRdb to between 2017 and 2018). Concerning the study at large: The goal of the study was to figure out the amount of peripheral blood required to reliably characterize the TCRbeta and IgG repertoires of an individual. Two replicate TCRbeta cDNA libraries were prepared from one shared RNA pool from a single 10 ml draw, serving as technical replicates. Each of the roughly 9 independently drawn blood samples had its TCRbeta and IgG repertoires measured. Findings and caveats that apply to the study as a whole: The TCRbeta rarefaction curves did not fully level off, which suggests either under-sequencing or many low-abundance clonotypes. Between the technical replicate libraries, 94.8% of the top 10,000 TCRbeta clonotypes in one library were also present in the other library. When 3 or 4 tubes (roughly 28-45 ml blood) were combined, saturation was approached in coverage of the top 10,000 TCRbeta clonotypes. Evidence of cross-contamination, likely from batch processing, showed up in one pair of TCRbeta libraries, so the UMI-sequence pairs shared by that pair of libraries were removed. EDTA tubes required immediate fractionation, limiting use in multi-site collections. Overlap of rare TCRbeta clonotypes did not improve with pooling tubes, implying much larger blood volumes would be needed to capture them. The 1,000 most abundant TCRbeta clonotypes from the pooled draws were detected in every single 10 ml sample.

From its cysteine to its phenylalanine, the CDR3 spans 13 amino acids. The CDR3 DNA has 39 bases and is translated from base 1. CDR1 SQVTM and CDR2 ANQGSEA are derived from the germline V gene. A distance of 11 bases separates the germline ends of V and J, which lose 4 bases and 2 bases respectively. The receptor chain draws on TRBV29-1 and TRBJ1-1, with the identity of the D gene unclear. The sample comprised peripheral blood. The source of this sequence is a human donor in good health. The DNA sequence reads TGCAGCGTTGCAGAACATCAAAACACTGAAGCTTTCTTT. Translation gives CSVAEHQNTEAFF.